This T cell receptor beta chain was captured in a study of T cell responses to AZD1222 COVID-19 vaccine. The V gene lost 6 bases and the J gene lost 5 bases, with 14 bases spanning the gap. The CDR3 has 15 amino acids. Germline CDR1 MDHEN, CDR2 SYDVKM. Method: immunoSEQ multiplex PCR; TCRdb's copy keeps in-frame clones and lacks some. Of approximately 300,000 clones detected, approximately 94% appear once; the ten largest clones hold roughly 0.5%. Sequenced material: peripheral blood, taken 28 days after the second AZD1222 dose. The TCR sequence derives from an adult who received the AZD1222 COVID-19 vaccine. The chain is built from TRBV28 and TRBJ1-6; D is uncertain. CDR3 DNA: TGTGCCAGCAGACCTGACCGGCGCCATAATTCACCCCTCCACTTT. As protein: CASRPDRRHNSPLHF.